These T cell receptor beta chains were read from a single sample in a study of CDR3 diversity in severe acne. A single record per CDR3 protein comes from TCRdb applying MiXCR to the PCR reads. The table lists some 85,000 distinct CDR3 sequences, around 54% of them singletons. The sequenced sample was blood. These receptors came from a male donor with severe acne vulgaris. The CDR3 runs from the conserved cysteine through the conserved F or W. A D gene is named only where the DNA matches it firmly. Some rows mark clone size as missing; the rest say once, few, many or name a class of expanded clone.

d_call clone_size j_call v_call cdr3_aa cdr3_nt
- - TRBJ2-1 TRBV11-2 CASMPGQGRGHNEQFF TGTGCCAGCATGCCGGGGCAGGGAAGAGGGCACAATGAGCAGTTCTTC
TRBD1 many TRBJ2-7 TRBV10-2 CASSGGTWGQEFYEQYF TGCGCCAGCAGTGGGGGAACGTGGGGACAGGAGTTCTACGAGCAGTACTTC
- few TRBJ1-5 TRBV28 CASTPGRQPQHF TGTGCCAGCACCCCAGGGCGTCAGCCCCAGCATTTT
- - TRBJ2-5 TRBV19 CASSDTRYQETQYF TGTGCCAGTAGTGACACCAGGTACCAAGAGACCCAGTACTTC
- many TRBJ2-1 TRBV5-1 CASSLAPGRTHNEQFF TGCGCCAGCAGCTTGGCTCCGGGACGGACCCACAATGAGCAGTTCTTC
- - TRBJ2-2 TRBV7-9 CASSYSQDTGELFF TGTGCCAGCAGCTACTCGCAGGACACCGGGGAGCTGTTTTTT
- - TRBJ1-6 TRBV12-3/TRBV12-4 CASSLVGTLSLHF TGTGCCAGCAGTTTAGTGGGGACCCTCTCCCTCCACTTT
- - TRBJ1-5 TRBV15 CATSRSKSQPQHF TGTGCCACCAGCAGATCCAAGAGTCAGCCCCAGCATTTT
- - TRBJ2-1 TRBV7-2 CASSQTGRDEQFF TGTGCCAGCAGCCAGACCGGGCGGGATGAGCAGTTCTTC
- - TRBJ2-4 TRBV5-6 CASSLLTLAKNIQYF TGTGCCAGCAGCTTGTTGACACTAGCCAAAAACATTCAGTACTTC
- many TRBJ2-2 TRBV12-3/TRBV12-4 CASKQTLNTGELFF TGTGCCAGCAAACAGACCCTGAACACCGGGGAGCTGTTTTTT
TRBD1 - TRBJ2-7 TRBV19 CASGLNGQGVYEQYF TGTGCCAGTGGCCTGAATGGACAGGGAGTGTACGAGCAGTACTTC
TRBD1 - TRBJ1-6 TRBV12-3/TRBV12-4 CASSPRQGSSYNSPLHF TGTGCCAGCAGTCCCCGACAGGGGAGCTCCTATAATTCACCCCTCCACTTT
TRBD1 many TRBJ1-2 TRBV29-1 CSVGQGARGYTF TGCAGCGTTGGACAGGGGGCCAGAGGCTACACCTTC
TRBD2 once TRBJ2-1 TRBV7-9 CASIPGLSIDEQFF TGTGCCAGCATCCCGGGACTATCTATCGATGAGCAGTTCTTC
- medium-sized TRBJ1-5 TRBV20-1 CSARDLGAGQPQHF TGCAGTGCTAGAGATCTTGGTGCAGGTCAGCCCCAGCATTTT
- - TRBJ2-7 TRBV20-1 CSARGSSYEQYF TGCAGTGCTAGGGGGAGCTCCTACGAGCAGTACTTC
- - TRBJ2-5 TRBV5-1 CASSLGGLGEEQETQYF TGCGCCAGCAGCTTGGGAGGTTTAGGGGAGGAGCAAGAGACCCAGTACTTC
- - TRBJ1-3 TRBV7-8 CASSLGPGSGNTIYF TGTGCCAGCAGCCTAGGTCCCGGATCTGGAAACACCATATATTTT
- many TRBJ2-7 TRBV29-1 CSVEVGVRGPYEQYF TGCAGCGTTGAGGTTGGGGTTAGGGGTCCCTACGAGCAGTACTTC
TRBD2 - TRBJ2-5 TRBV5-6 CASSRVEGTSTVGYQEAQYF TGTGCCAGCAGCCGAGTCGAGGGGACTAGTACCGTGGGGTACCAAGAGGCCCAGTACTTC
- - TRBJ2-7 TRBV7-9 CASRPTGTPTYEQYF TGTGCCAGCAGACCGACCGGGACACCGACCTACGAGCAGTACTTC
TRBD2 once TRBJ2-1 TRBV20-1 CSATGLAGGHWVF TGCAGTGCTACCGGACTAGCGGGAGGGCACTGGGTCTTC
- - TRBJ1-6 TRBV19 CASSTRDEEGSPLHF TGTGCCAGTAGTACCCGGGACGAAGAGGGCTCACCCCTCCACTTT
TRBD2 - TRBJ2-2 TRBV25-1 CTSSTGRDGELFF TGTACCAGCAGCACTGGGAGGGACGGGGAGCTGTTTTTT
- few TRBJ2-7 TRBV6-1 CASSEVDFYEQYF TGTGCCAGCAGTGAAGTAGACTTCTACGAGCAGTACTTC
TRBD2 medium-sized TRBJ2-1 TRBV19 CASSTLAAYNEQFF TGTGCCAGTAGTACGCTAGCGGCCTACAATGAGCAGTTCTTC
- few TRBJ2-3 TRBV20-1 CGARDLAGGTDTQYF TGCGGTGCTAGAGATCTGGCGGGTGGGACTGATACGCAGTATTTT
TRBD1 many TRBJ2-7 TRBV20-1 CSASRDRVPHEQYF TGCAGTGCTTCCCGGGACAGGGTCCCCCACGAGCAGTACTTC
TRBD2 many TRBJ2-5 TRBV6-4 CASSDLGLAETQYF TGTGCCAGCAGTGACTTGGGACTAGCAGAGACCCAGTACTTC
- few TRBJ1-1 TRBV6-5 CASSQHGHVTEAFF TGTGCCAGCAGTCAACACGGGCACGTCACTGAAGCTTTCTTT
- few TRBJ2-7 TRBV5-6 CASSWGTGEQYF TGTGCCAGCAGCTGGGGGACGGGGGAGCAGTACTTC
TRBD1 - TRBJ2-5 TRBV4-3 CASSQGQGWKETQYF TGCGCCAGCAGCCAAGGACAGGGGTGGAAGGAGACCCAGTACTTC
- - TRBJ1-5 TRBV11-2 CASSLGVSGRQPQHF TGTGCCAGCAGCTTAGGGGTATCTGGGAGGCAGCCCCAGCATTTT
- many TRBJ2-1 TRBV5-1 CASSLLRGGSNEQFF TGCGCCAGCAGCTTGCTGAGGGGGGGTTCGAATGAGCAGTTCTTC
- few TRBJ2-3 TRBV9 CASSVPQGGKEDTDTQYF TGTGCCAGCAGCGTCCCTCAGGGAGGCAAGGAGGACACAGATACGCAGTATTTT
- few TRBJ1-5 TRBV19 CASSILSGEGQPQHF TGTGCCAGTAGTATTCTTTCAGGGGAGGGTCAGCCCCAGCATTTT
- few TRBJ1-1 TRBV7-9 CASSLGATVNTEAFF TGTGCCAGCAGCTTGGGAGCGACAGTGAACACTGAAGCTTTCTTT
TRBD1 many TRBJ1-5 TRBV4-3 CASSQDLRQGSNQPQHF TGCGCCAGCAGCCAAGATCTCCGACAGGGCTCAAATCAGCCCCAGCATTTT
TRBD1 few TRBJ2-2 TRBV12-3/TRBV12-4 CASSWGQGDTGELFF TGTGCCAGCAGCTGGGGACAGGGGGACACCGGGGAGCTGTTTTTT
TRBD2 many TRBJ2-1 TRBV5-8 CASSPLAGGPHYNEQFF TGTGCCAGCAGCCCTCTAGCGGGAGGGCCCCACTACAATGAGCAGTTCTTC
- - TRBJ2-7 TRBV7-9 CASSPDRLEQYF TGTGCCAGCAGCCCGGACCGTTTAGAGCAGTACTTC
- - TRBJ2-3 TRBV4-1 CAGSQVESTDTQYF TGCGCCGGCAGCCAAGTGGAGAGCACAGATACGCAGTATTTT
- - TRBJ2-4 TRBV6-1 CASMEGWGAKNIQYF TGTGCCAGCATGGAGGGGTGGGGGGCCAAAAACATTCAGTACTTC
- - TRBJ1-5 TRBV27 CASSFTGTGQPQHF TGTGCCAGCAGTTTCACAGGGACGGGGCAGCCCCAGCATTTT
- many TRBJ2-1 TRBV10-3 CAITYSDIYNEQFF TGTGCCATCACCTACAGTGATATCTACAATGAGCAGTTCTTC
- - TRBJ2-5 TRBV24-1 CASTRDQETQYF TGTGCCAGCACCCGGGATCAAGAGACCCAGTACTTC
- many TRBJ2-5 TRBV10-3 CAISDGETQYF TGTGCCATCAGTGATGGAGAGACCCAGTACTTC
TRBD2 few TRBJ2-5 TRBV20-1 CSARGGSFETQYF TGCAGTGCTAGAGGCGGGAGTTTCGAGACCCAGTACTTC
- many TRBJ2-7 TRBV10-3 CAISDRQGSYEQYF TGTGCCATCAGTGACCGGCAGGGCTCCTACGAGCAGTACTTC
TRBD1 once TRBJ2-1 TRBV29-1 CSVELGQGVNEQFF TGCAGCGTTGAACTGGGACAGGGCGTGAATGAGCAGTTCTTC
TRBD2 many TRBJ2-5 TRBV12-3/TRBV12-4 CASSAGDYSQETQYF TGTGCCAGCAGCGCCGGGGACTATTCCCAAGAGACCCAGTACTTC